The entry below describes one T cell receptor beta chain. These data originate in a study of T-cell reconstitution after alpha-beta-depleted transplantation in children. As it was prepared, the TCRbeta library received unique molecular identifiers. TCRdb reprocessed the PCR reads via MiXCR and lists one record per CDR3 protein. The data show over 550,000 distinct CDR3 sequences, 10% seen once. The germline gives CDR1 MDHEN, CDR2 SYDVKM. This CDR3 contains 14 residues. V shed 6 bases and J 1 base; nucleotides not matched to a gene: 3. This receptor was taken from a human donor who donated a stem cell graft to a child with acute myeloid leukemia. The sample here was PBMCs from the stem cell graft donor, taken from the stem cell graft. The chain carries TRBV28 and TRBJ2-7; the match to TRBD1 covers 10 bases. The CDR3 DNA reads as TGTGCCAGCAGGGGGACAGGGGCGTCCTACGAGCAGTACTTC. Amino acids: CASRGTGASYEQYF.